Below are 6 T cell receptor beta chains sequenced from a single sample in a study of T cell repertoires in cytomegalovirus infection (dated by TCRdb to between 2019 and 2020). Instrument used: Illumina HiSeq 1500. The public reads were reprocessed in TCRdb via fastp at Q25 and MiXCR, keeping in-frame beta chains. Every entry covers one CDR3 protein and lists the most common genes and DNA from its rows. This sample gives some 150,000 distinct CDR3 sequences in total; around 24% of them show up just once. The ten biggest clones cover about a tenth of the sample. Sequenced sample: PBMCs. The source is a human donor in good health (CMV status not recorded). Some clones in this sample may be carry-over from other donors' samples.

This clonotype was detected only a few times. This chain connects TRBV19 to TRBJ1-3; a possible D gene is TRBD1 (6 bases). Trimming pared 4 bases from V and 4 bases from J, leaving 17 bases between. The germline V gene encodes CDR1 LNHDA and CDR2 SQIVND (reference sequence). The CDR3 has 16 residues. CDR3 residues: CASSTGATGRGNTIYF. CDR3 DNA: TGTGCCAGTAGTACGGGGGCCACAGGAAGAGGAAACACCATATATTTT.

This clonotype was seen a few times. The chain recombines TRBV7-9 with TRBJ1-6, with TRBD1 matching 7 bases. The CDR3 length is 13 residues. Trimming took 4 bases from V and 9 from J; bases not matched to a gene: 3. CDR1 is SEHNR and CDR2 is FQNEAQ in the germline V gene (reference sequence). The CDR3 bases are TGTGCCAGCAGCTCGACAGGGAGTTCACCCCTCCACTTT. Translating gives CASSSTGSSPLHF.

The chain links TRBV7-9 to TRBJ2-1, with 15 bases aligning to TRBD2. The V gene end was trimmed by 5 bases and the J gene end by 7 bases; junction bases not matched to a gene: 9. The CDR3 consists of 17 residues. CDR1 and CDR2 (germline): SEHNR, FQNEAQ (reference sequence). The CDR3 spells CASSKPGLAGGVNEQFF. CDR3 nucleotide sequence: TGTGCCAGCAGCAAGCCGGGACTAGCGGGAGGAGTAAATGAGCAGTTCTTC.

In its sample, this clonotype was seen many times. This chain uses TRBV7-2 with TRBJ1-4; 7 bases align to TRBD1. The junction had 10 bases not matched to a gene; V was cut back by 1 base and J by 8 bases. The germline CDR1 and CDR2 sequences are SGHTA and FQGNSA. The length of the CDR3 is 16 residues. The CDR3 loop reads CASSLEGQLRGEKLFF. The CDR3 coding sequence is TGTGCCAGCAGCTTAGAGGGACAGCTCCGGGGGGAAAAACTGTTTTTT.

The chain links TRBV27 to TRBJ2-7; 9 positions agree with TRBD1. There are 15 residues in the CDR3. Per germline, CDR1 MNHEY and CDR2 SMNVEV (reference sequence). Trimming cost V 5 bases and J 6 bases; bases outside gene matches: 11. The CDR3 sequence: CASSPVGTGKGEQYF. The CDR3 nucleotides read TGTGCCAGCAGTCCAGTAGGGACAGGGAAGGGCGAGCAGTACTTC.

Comments on this clonotype: The junction shows a germline mismatch at one end, possibly a read error. CDR3 loop: CASSLSGSREKRFF. The CDR3, as DNA: TGTGCCAGCAGCTTATCGGGTAGTCGGGAAAAACGGTTTTTT. The V and J genes are TRBV7-6 and TRBJ1-4; D unresolved. CDR1 is SGHVS, CDR2 FNYEAQ, per germline. The CDR3 is made up of 14 amino acids.